Below, one TCR beta chain is given with its context. No antigen is known for it. CD4+ T cells that had been cultured provided DNA sequenced with the Oncomine TCR Beta short-read assay. A single record per CDR3 protein comes from TCRdb applying MiXCR to the PCR reads. This sample has around 26,000 distinct CDR3 sequences, with approximately 67% found just once. Trimming removed 2 bases at V and 0 bases at J, with 14 bases between. CDR3 length: 16 residues. The germline V gene has CDR1 SGHRS and CDR2 YFSETQ. The data are from a study of vaccination and CD4 T cells after COVID-19. Study as a whole: Convalescent donors were composed of six males and four females, of whom two were Hispanic.

Stated treatment: roughly nine-day PBMC culture with coronavirus spike peptide pools or control peptides (ViraFEST assay). Half-medium changes with fresh IL-2 medium occurred on days 3 and 7. The sample consisted of CD4+ T cells from blood, cultured in vitro, taken after SARS-CoV-2 vaccination. This receptor was identified in a human donor who received a COVID-19 vaccine. The chain employs TRBV5-1 and TRBJ1-1, with D hard to call. Here the CDR3 DNA reads TGCGCCAGCAGCTTCTTTGGTACGCTCATGAACACTGAAGCTTTCTTT. This sequence encodes CASSFFGTLMNTEAFF.